Listed here are 31 T cell receptor beta chains from one sample, sequenced in a study of beta chain features in type 1 diabetes. What was sequenced were expressed TCRB transcripts, since all of the isolated RNA had been reverse transcribed. TCRdb's copy holds only in-frame clones and misses some; the assay was immunoSEQ multiplex PCR. Seen here are more than 250,000 clones, around 21% observed once, and the top ten hold around 0.028%. For these receptors, no antigen is known. General observations from the study: Within each of all four CD4+ subsets, Type 1 diabetes patients had TCRB CDR3s that were moderately but significantly shorter.

The sequenced material came from naive CD4+ T cells from blood. Receptor source: a woman between 35 and 50 years old with type 1 diabetes.

The V call is TRBV5-4, the J call TRBJ1-5; D is ambiguous. Trimming removed 4 bases at V and 16 bases at J, with 24 bases between. This CDR3 has 14 amino acids. Germline V gene data show CDR1 as SGHNT and CDR2 as YYREEE (reference sequence). CDR3 DNA sequence: TGTGCCAGCAGCATCGACGGACTTCACGATCGCCCCCATTTT. Its protein product is CASSIDGLHDRPHF.

This chain connects TRBV7-9 to TRBJ1-2; TRBD1 agrees at 7 bases. Germline V CDR1 and CDR2: SEHNR, FQNEAQ (reference sequence). The CDR3 has 13 residues. V lost 5 bases, J lost 8 bases, and 8 bases stayed unmatched. The CDR3 sequence is CASSTSTGLGYTF. The DNA of the CDR3 is TGTGCCAGCAGCACTTCGACAGGGTTGGGCTACACCTTC.

This clone has just a few counts. The genes are TRBV5-1 and TRBJ1-6; tentative D call: TRBD1 (6 bases). Trimming pared 7 bases from V and 7 bases from J, leaving 15 bases between. Per germline, CDR1 SGHRS and CDR2 YFSETQ. The length of the CDR3 is 14 residues. The CDR3 region is CASSGASGNSPLHF. CDR3 DNA sequence: TGCGCCAGCTCAGGGGCCTCGGGGAATTCACCCCTCCACTTT.

This chain connects TRBV29-1 to TRBJ2-3; TRBD2 is a possible D gene (5 bases). Germline CDR1 reads SQVTM; CDR2 reads ANQGSEA. The germline V and J ends were trimmed by 4 bases and 5 bases, with 10 bases remaining between them. The CDR3 has 12 amino acids. The CDR3 region is CSVGGLEDTQYF. The CDR3 bases are TGCAGCGTTGGAGGGTTGGAAGATACGCAGTATTTT.

The rearrangement uses TRBV6-6 and TRBJ2-7; 8 bases are a match to TRBD1. The CDR3 is 14 residues long. V dropped 6 bases and J dropped 3; count of bases not matched to a gene: 7. Germline V gene data show CDR1 as MNHNY and CDR2 as SVGAGI (reference sequence). The CDR3, as DNA: TGTGCCAGCAGGCCGGACAGGGCCCTCTACGAGCAGTACTTC. This translates into CASRPDRALYEQYF.

This clone was seen only once. The J gene is TRBJ1-5, the V gene TRBV7-2, with 8 positions matching TRBD1. The CDR3 length is 14 residues. Trimming removed 5 bases from V and 6 bases from J; junction bases left unmatched: 6. Germline-derived CDR1 and CDR2 are SGHTA and FQGNSA. In DNA form, the CDR3 reads TGTGCCAGCAGCCCTCGGACAGGGAGTCAGCCCCAGCATTTT. This codes for CASSPRTGSQPQHF.

This clone has only a few counts. The chain joins TRBV28 to TRBJ1-2; tentative D call: TRBD1 (5 bases). V was trimmed by 3 bases and J by 7 bases, leaving 9 bases between them. Germline V CDR1 and CDR2: MDHEN, SYDVKM. This CDR3 has 12 residues. The CDR3 DNA sequence: TGTGCCAGCAGTTTGACAGTGAGTGGCTACACCTTC. This gives the protein CASSLTVSGYTF.

V and J are TRBV6-4 and TRBJ2-3; 12 bases match TRBD2. The CDR3 runs 17 residues. Germline V CDR1 and CDR2: MRHNA, SNTAGT. Unmatched junction bases numbered 8, after V lost 7 bases and J lost 0 bases. CDR3 DNA sequence: TGTGCCAGCAAGTGGACTAGCGGGGTAAAAAGCACAGATACGCAGTATTTT. This gives the protein CASKWTSGVKSTDTQYF.

The gene calls are TRBV29-1 and TRBJ2-3; no clear D. The V gene's germline CDR1 is SQVTM and CDR2 ANQGSEA. This CDR3 spans 14 amino acids. The V gene lost 4 bases and the J gene lost 1 base, with 12 bases spanning the gap. The CDR3 sequence is CSVAPRLRTDTQYF. CDR3 DNA sequence: TGCAGCGTTGCCCCCAGGTTACGCACAGATACGCAGTATTTT.

V usage is TRBV19 and J usage is TRBJ2-2, with D perhaps TRBD1 (6 bases). Deletions cut 3 bases from V and 2 bases from J, with 13 bases between. Germline values: CDR1 LNHDA, CDR2 SQIVND (reference sequence). This CDR3 spans 16 amino acids. The DNA for the CDR3 is TGTGCCAGTAGTATCACCAGGGGATTCAACACCGGGGAGCTGTTTTTT. Its protein product is CASSITRGFNTGELFF.

In this sample, this clone turned up a few times. Other DNA sequences of this sample code for an identical CDR3. The V call is TRBV29-1, the J call TRBJ1-1, with D possibly TRBD1 on 5 matching bases. The germline V gene encodes CDR1 SQVTM and CDR2 ANQGSEA. CDR3 length equals 13 residues. Trimming left V 6 bases short and J 0 bases short, with 11 bases between. The CDR3 nucleotides are TGCAGCGTCGCGGGACGGATGAACACTGAAGCTTTCTTT. This codes for CSVAGRMNTEAFF.

The chain links TRBV7-2 to TRBJ2-2; D perhaps matches TRBD2 (6 bases). The germline CDR1 and CDR2 sequences are SGHTA and FQGNSA. With 0 bases removed from V and 6 bases from J, the gap between germline ends came to 11 bases. The CDR3 covers 15 residues. The CDR3 DNA sequence: TGTGCCAGCAGCTTAGCTCCGGGGGTTCCCGGGGAGCTGTTTTTT. It yields the protein CASSLAPGVPGELFF.

The CDR3 DNA is TGTGCCAGCAGCTCTGGGGGGGAGCGTTCCTACGAGCAGTACTTC. Encoded protein: CASSSGGERSYEQYF. The V gene is TRBV28, the J gene TRBJ2-7; 7 bases map to TRBD2. Trimming took 6 bases from V and 1 from J; bases not matched to a gene: 9. This CDR3 has 15 residues. Germline assignment: CDR1 MDHEN and CDR2 SYDVKM. The full variable domain, its missing parts supplied by reference TRBV28 and TRBJ2-7, is DVKVTQSSRYLVKRTGEKVFLECVQDMDHENMFWYRQDPGLGLRLIYFSYDVKMKEKGDIPEGYSVSREKKERFSLILESASTNQTSMYLCASSSGGERSYEQYFGPGTRLTVT.

The chain links TRBV28 to TRBJ2-3, with 7 bases aligning to TRBD2. Germline CDR1 and CDR2: MDHEN and SYDVKM. The V gene end was trimmed by 6 bases and the J gene end by 4 bases; junction bases not matched to a gene: 10. The CDR3 sequence is 15 residues long. CDR3 DNA sequence: TGTGCCAGCAGCGCGGGAGCCAAGGAGGCAGATACGCAGTATTTT. Its protein product is CASSAGAKEADTQYF.

The gene calls are TRBV13 and TRBJ2-7; maybe TRBD1 (5 bases). The V and J ends lost 4 bases and 2 bases respectively, with 18 bases between them. The length of the CDR3 is 16 residues. The germline V gene encodes CDR1 PRHDT and CDR2 FYEKMQ (reference sequence). CDR3 coding DNA: TGTGCCAGCAGCTCACGACCTTCTAGGGGAACCTACGAGCAGTACTTC. This sequence encodes CASSSRPSRGTYEQYF.

This clone was counted only a few times. The J gene is TRBJ1-5, the V gene TRBV6-1, with 9 bases lining up with TRBD1. The ends lost 1 base at V and 6 bases at J; junction bases unmatched: 4. The CDR3 is 15 residues long. Germline-derived CDR1 and CDR2 are MNHNS and SASEGT. In nucleotides, the CDR3 is TGTGCCAGCAGTGAAGTTACAGGGGGCGGTCAGCCCCAGCATTTT. It yields the protein CASSEVTGGGQPQHF.

The CDR3 loop reads CAWSRAGHEQYF. Written as DNA, the CDR3 is TGTGCCTGGAGCAGGGCTGGCCACGAGCAGTACTTC. This chain joins TRBV30 and TRBJ2-7; D is possibly TRBD1 (5 bases). The CDR3 length is 12 residues. The germline V gene has CDR1 GTSNPN and CDR2 SVGIG (reference sequence). V was shortened by 3 bases and J by 5 bases, with 11 bases between the two germline ends.

This clone was counted a few times. The chain has TRBV4-3 and TRBJ1-1; D possibly corresponds to TRBD1 (5 bases). The germline V gene has CDR1 LGHNA and CDR2 YSLEER. The length of the CDR3 is 17 residues. V lost 0 bases, J lost 4 bases, and 18 bases lay in between. In DNA, the CDR3 is TGCGCCAGCAGCCAAGAGGGAGGGGCGCGGATGGGCACTGAAGCTTTCTTT. Amino acids: CASSQEGGARMGTEAFF.

This clone is a singleton in its sample. J is TRBJ1-6 and V is TRBV7-9, with 7 bases lining up with TRBD1. The CDR3 totals 15 residues. After removal of 6 bases from V and 7 bases from J, the junction contained 9 bases not matched to a gene. Germline loops: CDR1 SEHNR, CDR2 FQNEAQ (reference sequence). CDR3 amino acids: CASSPWDSENSPLHF. As DNA, the CDR3 is TGTGCCAGCAGTCCTTGGGACAGCGAAAATTCACCCCTCCACTTT.

This clone was seen once. V is TRBV9 and J is TRBJ2-3; no firm D call. This CDR3 spans 14 amino acids. Germline lookup yields CDR1 SGDLS and CDR2 YYNGEE. The V and J ends lost 4 bases and 9 bases respectively, with 18 bases between them. CDR3 sequence reads: CASSPTGGGATQYF. Written as DNA, the CDR3 is TGTGCCAGCAGCCCTACCGGCGGCGGAGCCACGCAGTATTTT.

The genes are TRBV4-2 and TRBJ1-2; the match to TRBD1 covers 9 bases. Germline CDR1 and CDR2: LGHNA and YNFKEQ. With 0 bases clipped from V and 9 bases from J, the junction kept 5 bases outside the gene matches. The CDR3 length is 14 residues. CDR3 in amino acids: CASSQDRDRESYTF. The CDR3, as DNA: TGTGCCAGCAGCCAAGATCGGGACAGGGAGAGCTACACCTTC.

This chain connects TRBV11-2 to TRBJ2-1; D call uncertain. The germline CDR1 and CDR2 sequences are SGHAT and FQNNGV. The V gene lost 5 bases and the J gene lost 7 bases, with 6 bases spanning the gap. The length of the CDR3 is 11 residues. The CDR3: CASSHLNEQFF. CDR3 coding DNA: TGTGCCAGCAGCCATCTAAATGAGCAGTTCTTC.

The J gene is TRBJ2-3, the V gene TRBV7-2; TRBD1 matches at 8 bases. Germline CDR1 reads SGHTA; CDR2 reads FQGNSA. Trimming took 4 bases from V and 5 from J; bases not matched to a gene: 8. This CDR3 region has 15 residues. The CDR3 DNA sequence: TGTGCCAGCAGCTATAGGCAGGGGGCCGGAGATACGCAGTATTTT. It yields the protein CASSYRQGAGDTQYF. Looking up the rest from reference TRBV7-2 and TRBJ2-3 gives the full variable domain: GAGVSQSPSNKVTEKGKDVELRCDPISGHTALYWYRQSLGQGLEFLIYFQGNSAPDKSGLPSDRFSAERTGGSVSTLTIQRTQQEDSAVYLCASSYRQGAGDTQYFGPGTRLTVL.

The gene calls are TRBV5-6 and TRBJ2-1; 7 bases line up with TRBD2. Germline CDR1 SGHDT, CDR2 YYEEEE. The CDR3 sequence is 14 residues long. The V gene end was trimmed by 5 bases and the J gene end by 8 bases; junction bases not matched to a gene: 10. CDR3 amino acids: CASRGEGRGDEQFF. The CDR3 DNA follows: TGTGCCAGCAGGGGGGAGGGTCGCGGCGATGAGCAGTTCTTC.

This clone has a handful of counts. The chain couples TRBV28 to TRBJ2-1; TRBD1 might be the D (5 bases). The CDR3 runs to 16 residues. The germline V gene encodes CDR1 MDHEN and CDR2 SYDVKM. The V and J ends lost 6 bases and 2 bases respectively, with 17 bases between them. CDR3 DNA sequence: TGTGCCAGCAGCCCTCCTGGACATACTCCCTACAATGAGCAGTTCTTC. Protein product: CASSPPGHTPYNEQFF. The variable domain in full, completed from reference TRBV28 and TRBJ2-1, reads DVKVTQSSRYLVKRTGEKVFLECVQDMDHENMFWYRQDPGLGLRLIYFSYDVKMKEKGDIPEGYSVSREKKERFSLILESASTNQTSMYLCASSPPGHTPYNEQFFGPGTRLTVL.

This clone was detected a few times. The genes are TRBV5-4 and TRBJ1-1; no reliable D call. Germline CDR1 and CDR2: SGHNT and YYREEE (reference sequence). CDR3 length equals 13 residues. Trimming took 0 bases from V and 3 from J, leaving 6 bases between them. Here the CDR3 reads CASSLVGDTEAFF. CDR3 bases: TGTGCCAGCAGCTTGGTCGGGGACACTGAAGCTTTCTTT.

This clone appeared a few times. CDR3 DNA: TGTGCCAGCAGCTTGAATAGCGGGGGCTCTGGGGCCAACGTCCTGACTTTC. Translating gives CASSLNSGGSGANVLTF. The chain joins TRBV5-4 to TRBJ2-6, with TRBD2 matching 9 bases. CDR1 and CDR2 (germline): SGHNT, YYREEE (reference sequence). The V and J ends lost 1 base and 0 bases, in that order; junction bases with no gene match: 2. This CDR3 has 17 residues.

The chain has TRBV7-3 and TRBJ1-2, with 8 bases identical to TRBD1. The V gene end was trimmed by 0 bases and the J gene end by 6 bases; junction bases not matched to a gene: 3. There are 14 residues in the CDR3. The germline V gene has CDR1 SGHTA and CDR2 FQGTGA. The CDR3 protein is CASSLTQGADGYTF. The CDR3 DNA reads as TGTGCCAGCAGCTTAACTCAGGGGGCGGATGGCTACACCTTC.

This clone came up once. The chain has TRBV25-1 and TRBJ1-6, with D maybe TRBD1 (6 bases). This CDR3 spans 16 amino acids. Per the germline V gene, CDR1 is MGHDK and CDR2 is SYGVNS. Trimming removed 3 bases from V and 5 bases from J, with 14 bases in between. CDR3 DNA: TGTGCCAGCAGTGACCCGACTCAGGGGAATAATTCACCCCTCCACTTT. Translation: CASSDPTQGNNSPLHF.

This clone turned up a few times. The V call is TRBV29-1, the J call TRBJ2-3; 9 bases align to TRBD2. J was trimmed by 1 base and V by 3 bases; bases with no gene match: 2. This CDR3 comprises 14 residues. Per the germline V gene, CDR1 is SQVTM and CDR2 is ANQGSEA. The CDR3 nucleotides are TGCAGCGTTGAGATAGCGGGGGGCACAGATACGCAGTATTTT. Translating it yields CSVEIAGGTDTQYF.

The V call is TRBV13, the J call TRBJ1-2; D is possibly TRBD1 (6 bases). This CDR3 region has 12 residues. V was cut by 5 bases and J by 6 bases, with 10 bases left in between. The germline V gene encodes CDR1 PRHDT and CDR2 FYEKMQ (reference sequence). CDR3 region: CASSTWTDGYTF. CDR3 DNA sequence: TGTGCCAGCAGCACCTGGACAGATGGCTACACCTTC.